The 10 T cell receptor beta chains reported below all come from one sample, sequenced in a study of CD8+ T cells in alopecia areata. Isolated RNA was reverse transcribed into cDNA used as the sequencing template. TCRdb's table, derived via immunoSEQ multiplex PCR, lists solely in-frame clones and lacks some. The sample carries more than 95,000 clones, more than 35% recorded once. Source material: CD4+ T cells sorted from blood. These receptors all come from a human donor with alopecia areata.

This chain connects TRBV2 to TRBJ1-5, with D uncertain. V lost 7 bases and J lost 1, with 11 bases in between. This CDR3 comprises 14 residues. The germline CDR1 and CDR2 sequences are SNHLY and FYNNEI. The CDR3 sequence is CASKGGLSNQPQHF. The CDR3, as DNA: TGTGCCAGCAAGGGTGGGCTAAGCAATCAGCCCCAGCATTTT.

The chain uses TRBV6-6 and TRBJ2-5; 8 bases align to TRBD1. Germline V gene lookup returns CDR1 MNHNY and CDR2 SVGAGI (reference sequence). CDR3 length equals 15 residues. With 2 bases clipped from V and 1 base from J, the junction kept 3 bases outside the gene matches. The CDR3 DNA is TGTGCCAGCAGTTACCCGGGGACAGGCCAAGAGACCCAGTACTTC. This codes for CASSYPGTGQETQYF.

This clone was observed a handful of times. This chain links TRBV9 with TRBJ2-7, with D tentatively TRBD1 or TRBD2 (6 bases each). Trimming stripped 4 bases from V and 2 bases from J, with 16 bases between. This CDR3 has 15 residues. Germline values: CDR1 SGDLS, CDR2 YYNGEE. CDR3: CASSSQGRGTYEQYF. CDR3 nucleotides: TGTGCCAGCAGCTCACAGGGACGGGGGACCTACGAGCAGTACTTC.

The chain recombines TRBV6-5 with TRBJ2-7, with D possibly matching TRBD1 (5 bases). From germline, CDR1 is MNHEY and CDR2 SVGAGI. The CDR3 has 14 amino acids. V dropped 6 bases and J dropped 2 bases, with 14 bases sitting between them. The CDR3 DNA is TGTGCCAGCAGGGACACACTGCCACCCTACGAGCAGTACTTC. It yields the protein CASRDTLPPYEQYF.

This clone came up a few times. The CDR3 region is CAWTASYEQYF. The CDR3 nucleotides are TGTGCCTGGACAGCCTCCTACGAGCAGTACTTC. J is TRBJ2-7 and V is TRBV30; no firm D call. The germline CDR1 and CDR2 sequences are GTSNPN and SVGIG (reference sequence). V lost 4 bases to trimming and J lost 0 bases, with 4 bases between them. The CDR3 sequence is 11 residues long.

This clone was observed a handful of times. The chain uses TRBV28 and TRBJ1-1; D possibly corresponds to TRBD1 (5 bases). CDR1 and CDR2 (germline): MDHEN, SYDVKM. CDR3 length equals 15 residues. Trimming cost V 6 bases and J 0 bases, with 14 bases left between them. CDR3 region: CASRWTGTVNTEAFF. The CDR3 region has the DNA TGTGCCAGCAGATGGACCGGGACGGTGAACACTGAAGCTTTCTTT.

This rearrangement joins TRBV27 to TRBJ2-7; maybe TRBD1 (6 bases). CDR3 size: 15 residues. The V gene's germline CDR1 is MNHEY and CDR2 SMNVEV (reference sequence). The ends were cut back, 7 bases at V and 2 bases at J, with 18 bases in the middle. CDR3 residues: CASTRFRGQTYEQYF. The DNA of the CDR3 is TGTGCCAGCACCCGTTTCCGAGGACAGACCTACGAGCAGTACTTC.

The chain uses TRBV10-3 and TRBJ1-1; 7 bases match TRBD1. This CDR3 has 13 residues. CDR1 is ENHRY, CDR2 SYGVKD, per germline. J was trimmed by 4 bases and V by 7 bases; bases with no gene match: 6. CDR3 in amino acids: CAIKDRSTTEAFF. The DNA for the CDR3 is TGTGCCATCAAGGACAGGTCGACCACTGAAGCTTTCTTT.

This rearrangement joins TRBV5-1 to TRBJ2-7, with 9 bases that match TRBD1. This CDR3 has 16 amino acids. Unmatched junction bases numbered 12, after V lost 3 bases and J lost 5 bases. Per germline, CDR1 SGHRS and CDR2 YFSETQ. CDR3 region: CASSSFAGTGIHEQYF. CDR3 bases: TGCGCCAGCAGCTCCTTCGCTGGGACAGGGATACACGAGCAGTACTTC. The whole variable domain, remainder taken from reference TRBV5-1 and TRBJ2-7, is KAGVTQTPRYLIKTRGQQVTLSCSPISGHRSVSWYQQTPGQGLQFLFEYFSETQRNKGNFPGRFSGRQFSNSRSEMNVSTLELGDSALYLCASSSFAGTGIHEQYFGPGTRLTVT.

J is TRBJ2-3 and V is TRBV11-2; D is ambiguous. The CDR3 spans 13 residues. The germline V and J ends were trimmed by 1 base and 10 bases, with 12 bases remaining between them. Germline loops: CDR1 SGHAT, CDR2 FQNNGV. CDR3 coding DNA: TGTGCCAGCAGCTTAGTAGGCCACCGCGCGCAGTATTTT. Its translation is CASSLVGHRAQYF.